This is a list of T cell receptor beta chains from one sample in a study of T cell repertoires in cytomegalovirus infection. Each CDR3 protein gets one entry after TCRdb re-called the reads with MiXCR. The sample shows 740,000 or so distinct CDR3 sequences, 35% to 45% of them seen only once. Source material: PBMCs. These receptors originate from a human donor in good health (CMV status not recorded). Some clones in this sample may be carry-over from other donors' samples. The CDR3 runs from the conserved cysteine through the conserved F or W. A D gene is named only where the DNA matches it firmly. For some rows the clone size is stated as once, few or many, or as a class when expanded; others skip it.

v_call	d_call	j_call	clone_size	cdr3_aa	cdr3_nt
TRBV4-2	TRBD1	TRBJ1-2	.	CASSQRAGQGVPNYGYTF	TGTGCCAGCAGCCAAAGAGCGGGACAGGGAGTACCCAACTATGGCTACACCTTC
TRBV19	TRBD1	TRBJ2-7	.	CASSNPGQGVYEQYF	TGTGCCAGTAGTAACCCCGGACAGGGGGTTTACGAGCAGTACTTC
TRBV6-5	.	TRBJ1-2	few	CASSPAGLNYGYTF	TGTGCCAGCAGTCCTGCGGGGCTTAACTATGGCTACACCTTC
TRBV7-9	.	TRBJ2-3	few	CASSPGPGSQYF	TGTGCCAGCAGCCCGGGCCCCGGGTCGCAGTATTTT
TRBV19	.	TRBJ2-7	few	CASSLQGLLGEQYF	TGTGCCAGTAGTCTCCAGGGACTTCTAGGGGAGCAGTACTTC
TRBV27	.	TRBJ1-5	.	CASSPWEGLGQPQHF	TGTGCCAGCAGCCCCTGGGAAGGGTTGGGTCAGCCCCAGCATTTT
TRBV6-1	.	TRBJ2-1	.	CASSDRGKGNEQFF	TGTGCCAGCAGTGACAGGGGAAAAGGCAATGAGCAGTTCTTC
TRBV6-6	.	TRBJ2-3	.	CASSYSLAGGDTQYF	TGTGCCAGCAGTTACTCCCTAGCAGGGGGGGATACGCAGTATTTT
TRBV7-4	.	TRBJ1-4	few	CASGDRGVSNEKLFF	TGTGCCAGCGGAGATCGGGGGGTATCTAATGAAAAACTGTTTTTT
TRBV7-9	.	TRBJ2-3	few	CASSFRSASTDTQYF	TGTGCCAGCAGCTTTCGAAGCGCTAGCACAGATACGCAGTATTTT
TRBV19	.	TRBJ1-5	.	CASRTGIQPQHF	TGTGCCAGTAGAACAGGGATTCAGCCCCAGCATTTT
TRBV7-9	.	TRBJ1-6	once	CASSSDGGTPLQF	TGTGCCAGCAGCAGCGACGGGGGTACACCCCTCCAATTT
TRBV5-1	.	TRBJ2-7	.	CASSLEAAYYEQYF	TGCGCCAGCAGCTTGGAGGCGGCCTACTACGAGCAGTACTTC
TRBV6-6	.	TRBJ2-3	.	CASSWLGLTDTQYF	TGTGCCAGCAGTTGGCTGGGGCTCACAGATACGCAGTATTTT
TRBV7-8	TRBD2	TRBJ2-1	.	CASSSRLAGGEMPRYNEQFF	TGTGCCAGCAGCTCCCGACTAGCGGGAGGGGAGATGCCTCGCTACAATGAGCAGTTCTTC
TRBV7-9	.	TRBJ1-4	few	CASSKDGAVSEKLFF	TGTGCCAGCAGCAAGGACGGCGCCGTAAGTGAAAAACTGTTTTTT